This T cell receptor beta chain was sequenced during a study of blood T cell repertoires in COVID-19. Across the whole study: PBMCs, B-cell-depleted T cells, or T cells provided the cDNA or gDNA that made up the material.

There are 13 residues in the CDR3. Trimming cost V 0 bases and J 4 bases, with 3 bases left between them. Germline lookup yields CDR1 SNHLY and CDR2 FYNNEI. In the original analysis: Amplifying reference gene primers gave estimates of nucleated cell counts. Clones were sequenced by immunoSEQ multiplex PCR, and TCRdb holds only the in-frame ones, with some missing. That table furnishes V, J and clone size, whereas the DNA furnished D and trimming. The table has over 6,500 clones, roughly nine tenths seen once. The V call is TRBV2, the J call TRBJ2-2; no definite D call. Sequenced material: peripheral blood. The TCR sequence derives from a human donor in a cohort sampled during active COVID-19. The donor label of this sample is uncertain. CDR3 coding DNA: TGTGCCAGCAGTGAAGCCAGCACCGGGGAGCTGTTTTTT. This gives the protein CASSEASTGELFF.